This entry lists 19 T cell receptor beta chains sequenced from one sample in a study of metastatic and nonmetastatic thyroid tumors. There were no patients who had received any treatment before thyroid surgery. TCRdb re-called the PCR reads via MiXCR. The data contain some 7,800 clones, roughly 29% of them singletons. Sample: tumor tissue. These receptor sequences come from a female donor with papillary thyroid cancer or a benign thyroid nodule (not recorded which). Some clones in this sample may be carry-over from other donors' samples.

In its sample, this clone was seen once. The CDR3 loop is CASSFSGGRLAGYEQYF. The CDR3, as DNA: TGTGCCAGCAGCTTTTCCGGGGGCCGGCTAGCGGGCTACGAGCAGTACTTC. This chain links TRBV5-6 with TRBJ2-7; 8 bases are shared with TRBD2. This CDR3 comprises 17 residues. The V segment lost 2 bases and the J segment 3 bases; nucleotides outside the gene matches: 13. The germline V gene has CDR1 SGHDT and CDR2 YYEEEE.

The J gene is TRBJ2-3, the V gene TRBV11-2; no clear D. The length of the CDR3 is 15 residues. Looked up from germline, CDR1 is SGHAT and CDR2 is FQNNGV. Between the trimmed V and J ends, which lost 5 bases and 1 base, there was a span of 13 bases. The CDR3 loop reads CASSASVVRTDTQYF. CDR3 sequence (DNA): TGTGCCAGCAGCGCGTCCGTGGTCCGCACAGATACGCAGTATTTT.

The table lists this clone with a count of one. This sequence joins TRBV11-1 and TRBJ2-1, with D hard to call. From germline, CDR1 is SGHAT and CDR2 FQDESV (reference sequence). The CDR3 sequence is 15 residues long. V lost 5 bases and J lost 8, with 19 bases in between. CDR3 sequence: CASSPSDGEDYEQFF. The DNA for the CDR3 is TGTGCCAGCAGCCCGTCCGATGGAGAGGATTATGAGCAGTTCTTC.

This clone came up once. The rearrangement links TRBV20-1 to TRBJ2-5, with 7 nucleotides matching TRBD1. CDR1 and CDR2 from the germline V gene are DFQATT and SNEGSKA (reference sequence). CDR3 length equals 14 residues. In DNA, the CDR3 is TGCGGGGCCGGGGAACAGGGGCCTGTGGAGACCCAGTACTTC. It yields the protein CGAGEQGPVETQYF.

The chain joins TRBV15 to TRBJ2-1, with D perhaps matching TRBD1 or TRBD2 (5 bases each). Germline-derived CDR1 and CDR2 are LNHNV and YYDKDF (reference sequence). This CDR3 has 17 amino acids. V lost 3 bases, J lost 0 bases, and 15 bases lay in between. The CDR3 here is CATSRLPGTGSYNEQFF. CDR3 in DNA: TGTGCCACCAGCAGGCTCCCGGGGACGGGCTCCTACAATGAGCAGTTCTTC.

The J gene is TRBJ2-7, the V gene TRBV12-3 or TRBV12-4; TRBD1 agrees at 8 bases. Trimming removed 3 bases from V and 7 bases from J; junction bases left unmatched: 5. The CDR3 is made up of 13 amino acids. The CDR3 nucleotides are TGTGCCAGCAGTTTGACAGGGGCGTGGGAGCAGTACTTC. Its translation: CASSLTGAWEQYF.

The chain uses TRBV20-1 and TRBJ2-7; TRBD2 matches 7 bases. CDR3 length: 13 residues. The germline V gene has CDR1 DFQATT and CDR2 SNEGSKA (reference sequence). The trim removed 8 bases at V and 3 bases at J, leaving 10 bases unmatched. CDR3 protein: CSPLRGGVYEQYF. CDR3 nucleotides: TGCAGTCCTTTGAGGGGAGGGGTCTACGAGCAGTACTTC.

The rearrangement joins TRBV7-8 to TRBJ1-6; D perhaps matches TRBD1 (5 bases). The ends were cut back, 2 bases at V and 7 bases at J, with 21 bases in the middle. Germline CDR1 is SGHVS and CDR2 is FQNEAQ. The CDR3 totals 18 residues. The CDR3 protein is CASSLKGLRRQGNSPLHF. CDR3 coding DNA: TGTGCCAGCAGCTTAAAGGGTTTACGAAGGCAGGGCAATTCACCCCTCCACTTT.

This clone was found a few times. J is TRBJ1-5 and V is TRBV6-2 or TRBV6-3; D perhaps matches TRBD1 (5 bases). Germline V gene data show CDR1 as MNHEY and CDR2 as SVGEGT. V gave up 5 bases and J gave up 2 bases, with 16 bases separating them. The CDR3 contains 16 residues. The CDR3 nucleotides read TGTGCCAGCAGTAACCCGGGGGGGGTAGGCAATCAGCCCCAGCATTTT. It is translated as CASSNPGGVGNQPQHF.

This clone was observed a handful of times. The chain combines TRBV6-1 with TRBJ2-7, with 7 bases aligning to TRBD1. The CDR3 runs 13 residues. Germline-derived CDR1 and CDR2 are MNHNS and SASEGT. Trimming cost V 8 bases and J 5 bases; bases outside gene matches: 9. The DNA for the CDR3 is TGTGCCAGCGGGGACAGAAGTCACCACGAGCAGTACTTC. Its translation is CASGDRSHHEQYF.

The V call is TRBV2, the J call TRBJ2-7; maybe TRBD1 (6 bases). Germline V lookup: CDR1 SNHLY, CDR2 FYNNEI. The CDR3 contains 14 residues. V was clipped by 7 bases and J by 1 base, with 14 bases between them. The CDR3 DNA is TGTGCCAGCAAAACGAACAGGGCATCCTACGAGCAGTACTTC. Translation: CASKTNRASYEQYF.

V gene TRBV27 combines with J gene TRBJ2-1; D remains unclear. The CDR3 is made up of 13 amino acids. Germline CDR1 is MNHEY and CDR2 is SMNVEV (reference sequence). V lost 6 bases, J lost 6 bases, and 12 bases lay in between. In DNA form, the CDR3 reads TGTGCCAGCAGCCTTACTAAGCGCAATGAGCAGTTCTTC. Protein sequence: CASSLTKRNEQFF.

The chain has TRBV30 and TRBJ1-2; D call uncertain. In germline, CDR1 is GTSNPN, CDR2 SVGIG (reference sequence). V was cut by 1 base and J by 4 bases, with 7 bases left in between. This CDR3 has 12 amino acids. Written as DNA, the CDR3 is TGTGCCTGGAGTGCCGGCAGCTATGGCTACACCTTC. It translates to CAWSAGSYGYTF.

This clone showed up just a few times. The chain employs TRBV28 and TRBJ1-2; possible D gene TRBD1, 5 bases. The CDR3 sequence is 12 residues long. Trimming shortened V by 7 bases and J by 7 bases, and 13 bases separated the two germline ends. Germline V gene lookup returns CDR1 MDHEN and CDR2 SYDVKM. The CDR3 region has the DNA TGTGCCAGCACCTATGGGGGGAGTGGCTACACCTTC. Protein: CASTYGGSGYTF.

The J gene is TRBJ1-6, the V gene TRBV6-5, with a weak D call TRBD1 (5 bases). Germline CDR1 is MNHEY and CDR2 is SVGAGI. This CDR3 is built from 16 residues. With 4 bases removed from V and 3 bases from J, the gap between germline ends came to 13 bases. This chain's CDR3 is CASSLRQLLYNSPLHF. Here the CDR3 DNA reads TGTGCCAGCAGTTTAAGACAGCTCCTCTATAATTCACCCCTCCACTTT.

The chain recombines TRBV6-4 with TRBJ2-2; no reliable D call. The germline CDR1 and CDR2 sequences are MRHNA and SNTAGT. The V and J ends lost 7 bases and 3 bases respectively, with 12 bases between them. The CDR3 is made up of 14 amino acids. Here the CDR3 reads CASIWQEYTGELFF. The CDR3 region has the DNA TGTGCCAGCATATGGCAGGAGTACACCGGGGAGCTGTTTTTT.

About this clone: One base away lies a much larger clone, so this may be a sequencing read error. Within the sample, other DNA sequences also encode this same CDR3. DNA of the CDR3: TGTGCCAGCAGTTTTGCTTTAACCTACGAGCAGTACTTC. Its protein product is CASSFALTYEQYF. The rearrangement joins TRBV12-3 or TRBV12-4 to TRBJ2-7; D unresolved. CDR3 length: 13 amino acids. Trimming cost V 3 bases and J 2 bases, with 8 bases left between them.

In its sample, this clone was seen a few times. This rearrangement joins TRBV6-1 to TRBJ2-2; D unclear. The CDR3 totals 15 residues. Germline CDR1 is MNHNS and CDR2 is SASEGT. V was trimmed by 4 bases and J by 0 bases, leaving 9 bases between them. The CDR3 loop is CASSGKYANTGELFF. The CDR3 coding sequence is TGTGCCAGCAGTGGCAAGTACGCGAACACCGGGGAGCTGTTTTTT.

This CDR3 reads CASSFSRGGQPQHF. Written as DNA, the CDR3 is TGTGCCAGCAGTTTTTCAAGGGGAGGCCAGCCCCAGCATTTT. This chain joins TRBV12-3 or TRBV12-4 and TRBJ1-5, with D possibly TRBD1 on 5 matching bases. Trimming stripped 3 bases from V and 7 bases from J, with 13 bases between. The CDR3 length is 14 residues.